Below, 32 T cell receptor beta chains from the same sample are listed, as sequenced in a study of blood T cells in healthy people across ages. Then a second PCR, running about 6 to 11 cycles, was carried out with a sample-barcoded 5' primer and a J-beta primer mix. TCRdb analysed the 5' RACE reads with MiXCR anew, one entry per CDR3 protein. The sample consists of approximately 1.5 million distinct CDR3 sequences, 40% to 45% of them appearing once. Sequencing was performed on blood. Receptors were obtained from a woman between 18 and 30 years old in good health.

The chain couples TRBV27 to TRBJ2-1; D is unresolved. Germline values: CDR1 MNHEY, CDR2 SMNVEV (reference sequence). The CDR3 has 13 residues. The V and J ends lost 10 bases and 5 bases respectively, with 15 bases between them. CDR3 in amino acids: CATQDGLDNEQFF. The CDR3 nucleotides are TGTGCCACCCAGGACGGTTTAGACAATGAGCAGTTCTTC.

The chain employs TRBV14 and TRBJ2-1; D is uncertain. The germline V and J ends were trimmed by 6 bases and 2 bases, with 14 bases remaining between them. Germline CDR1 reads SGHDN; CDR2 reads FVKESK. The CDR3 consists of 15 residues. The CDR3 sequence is CASSRAGGAYNEQFF. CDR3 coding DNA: TGTGCCAGCAGTCGCGCTGGCGGCGCCTACAATGAGCAGTTCTTC.

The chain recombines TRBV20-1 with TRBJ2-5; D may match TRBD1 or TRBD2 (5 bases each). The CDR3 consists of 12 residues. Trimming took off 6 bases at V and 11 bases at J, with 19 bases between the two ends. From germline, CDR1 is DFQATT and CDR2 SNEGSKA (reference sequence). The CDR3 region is CSAGDGHNEQYF. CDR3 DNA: TGCAGTGCGGGGGACGGCCACAATGAGCAGTACTTC.

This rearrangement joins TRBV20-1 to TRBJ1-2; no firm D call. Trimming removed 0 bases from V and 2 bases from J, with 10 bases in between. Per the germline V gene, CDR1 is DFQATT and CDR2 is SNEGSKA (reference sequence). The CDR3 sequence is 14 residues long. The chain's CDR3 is CSARDVRENYGYTF. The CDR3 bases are TGCAGTGCTAGAGATGTGAGGGAGAACTATGGCTACACCTTC.

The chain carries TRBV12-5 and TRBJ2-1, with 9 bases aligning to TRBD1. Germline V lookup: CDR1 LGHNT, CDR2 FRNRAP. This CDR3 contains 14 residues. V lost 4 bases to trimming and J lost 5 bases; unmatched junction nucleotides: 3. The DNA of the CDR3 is TGTGCTAGTGGTTGGGGACAGGGAAACAATGAGCAGTTCTTC. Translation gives CASGWGQGNNEQFF.

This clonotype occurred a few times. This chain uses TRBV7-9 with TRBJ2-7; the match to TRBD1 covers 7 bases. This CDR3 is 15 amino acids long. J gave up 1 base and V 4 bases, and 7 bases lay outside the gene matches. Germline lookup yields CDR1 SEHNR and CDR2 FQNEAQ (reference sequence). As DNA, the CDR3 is TGTGCCAGCAGCTCTGGGGACAGCTATTCCTACGAGCAGTACTTC. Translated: CASSSGDSYSYEQYF.

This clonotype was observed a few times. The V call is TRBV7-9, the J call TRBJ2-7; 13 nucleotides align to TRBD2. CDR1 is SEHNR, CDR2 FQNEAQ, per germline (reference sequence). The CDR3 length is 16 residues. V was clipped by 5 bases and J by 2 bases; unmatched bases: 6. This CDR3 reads CASSATLAGGPYEQYF. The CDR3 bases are TGTGCCAGCAGCGCTACACTAGCGGGAGGGCCCTACGAGCAGTACTTC.

CDR3 in DNA: TGTGCCACCGGACCGGGACAGGGATCCGAGACCCAGTACTTC. Amino acid sequence: CATGPGQGSETQYF. J is TRBJ2-5 and V is TRBV2; 9 bases map to TRBD1. Trimming took 10 bases from V and 5 from J; bases not matched to a gene: 11. This CDR3 has 14 amino acids. Germline assignment: CDR1 SNHLY and CDR2 FYNNEI. Full variable domain (missing parts from reference TRBV2 and TRBJ2-5): EPEVTQTPSHQVTQMGQEVILRCVPISNHLYFYWYRQILGQKVEFLVSFYNNEISEKSEIFDDQFSVERPDGSNFTLKIRSTKLEDSAMYFCATGPGQGSETQYFGPGTRLLVL.

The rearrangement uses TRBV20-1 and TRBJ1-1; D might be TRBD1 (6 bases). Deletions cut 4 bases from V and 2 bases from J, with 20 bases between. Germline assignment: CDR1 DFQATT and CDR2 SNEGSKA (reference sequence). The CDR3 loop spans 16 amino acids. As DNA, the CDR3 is TGCAGTGCTAAAATCCCAGGGGCTAGGGCAAACACTGAAGCTTTCTTT. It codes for CSAKIPGARANTEAFF.

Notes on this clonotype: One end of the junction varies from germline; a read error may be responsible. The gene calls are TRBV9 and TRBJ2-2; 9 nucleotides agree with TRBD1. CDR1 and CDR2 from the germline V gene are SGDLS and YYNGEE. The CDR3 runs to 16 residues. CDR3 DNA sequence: TGTGCCAGCAGCGCACCCGGGACAGGGTTAACCGGGGAGTTGTTTTTT. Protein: CASSAPGTGLTGELFF.

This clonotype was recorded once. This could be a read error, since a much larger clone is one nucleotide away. CDR3: CSAEGTGLGLYEQYF. In nucleotides, the CDR3 is TGCAGCGCTGAGGGTACGGGACTAGGGCTCTACGAGCAGTACTTC. This chain connects TRBV29-1 to TRBJ2-7; 8 bases fit TRBD2. This CDR3 is 15 amino acids long. The ends lost 7 bases at V and 3 bases at J; junction bases unmatched: 14. From germline, CDR1 is SQVTM and CDR2 ANQGSEA.

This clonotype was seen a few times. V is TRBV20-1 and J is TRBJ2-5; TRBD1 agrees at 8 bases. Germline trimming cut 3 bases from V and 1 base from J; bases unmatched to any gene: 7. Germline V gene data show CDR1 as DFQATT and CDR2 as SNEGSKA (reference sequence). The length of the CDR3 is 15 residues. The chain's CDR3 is CSASPTGVFQETQYF. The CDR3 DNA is TGCAGTGCTAGCCCGACAGGGGTTTTCCAAGAGACCCAGTACTTC.

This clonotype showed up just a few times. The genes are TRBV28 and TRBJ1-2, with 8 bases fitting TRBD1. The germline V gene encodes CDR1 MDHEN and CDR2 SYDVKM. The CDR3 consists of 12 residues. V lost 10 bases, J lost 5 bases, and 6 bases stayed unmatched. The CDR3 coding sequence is TGTGCCATTGGACAGGGAAATTATGGCTACACCTTC. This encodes CAIGQGNYGYTF.

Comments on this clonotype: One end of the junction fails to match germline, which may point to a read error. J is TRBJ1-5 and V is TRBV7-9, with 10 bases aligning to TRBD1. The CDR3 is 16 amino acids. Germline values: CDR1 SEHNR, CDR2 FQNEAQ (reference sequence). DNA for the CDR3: TGTGCCGGCAGCTTAGCCCGGACAGGGGGTCACCAGCCCCAGCATTTT. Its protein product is CAGSLARTGGHQPQHF.

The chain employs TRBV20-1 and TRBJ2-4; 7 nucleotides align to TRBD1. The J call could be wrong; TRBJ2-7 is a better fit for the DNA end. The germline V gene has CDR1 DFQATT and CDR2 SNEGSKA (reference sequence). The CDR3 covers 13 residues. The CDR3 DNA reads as TGCAGTGCTAGTAACCCAGGGGGTTACGAGCAGTACTTC. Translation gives CSASNPGGYEQYF.

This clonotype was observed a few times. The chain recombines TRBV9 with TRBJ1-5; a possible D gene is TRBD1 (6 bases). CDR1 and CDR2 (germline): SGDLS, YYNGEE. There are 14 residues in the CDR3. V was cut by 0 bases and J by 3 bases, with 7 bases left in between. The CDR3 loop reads CASSVGTVNQPQHF. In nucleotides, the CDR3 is TGTGCCAGCAGCGTAGGGACAGTCAATCAGCCCCAGCATTTT.

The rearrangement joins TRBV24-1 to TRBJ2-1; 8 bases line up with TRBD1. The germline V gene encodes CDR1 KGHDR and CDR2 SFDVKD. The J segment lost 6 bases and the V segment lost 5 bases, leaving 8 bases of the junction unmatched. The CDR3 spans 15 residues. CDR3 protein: CATSGGTGPVNEQFF. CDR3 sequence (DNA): TGTGCCACCAGTGGAGGGACAGGCCCCGTCAATGAGCAGTTCTTC.

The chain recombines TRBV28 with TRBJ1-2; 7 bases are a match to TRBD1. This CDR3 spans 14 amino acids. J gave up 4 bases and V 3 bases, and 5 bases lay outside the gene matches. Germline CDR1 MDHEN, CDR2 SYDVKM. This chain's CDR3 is CASSFPRGFYGYTF. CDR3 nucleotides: TGTGCCAGCAGTTTTCCCAGGGGGTTCTATGGCTACACCTTC.

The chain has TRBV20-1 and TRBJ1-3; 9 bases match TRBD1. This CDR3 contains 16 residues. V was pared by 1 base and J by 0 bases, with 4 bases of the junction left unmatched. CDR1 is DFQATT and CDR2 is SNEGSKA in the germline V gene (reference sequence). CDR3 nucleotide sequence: TGCAGTGCTAGAGCTAACAGGGGGCTCTCTGGAAACACCATATATTTT. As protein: CSARANRGLSGNTIYF.

The CDR3 loop is CASTRTVSYNSPLHF. The CDR3 nucleotides read TGTGCCAGCACCAGGACAGTCTCCTATAATTCACCCCTCCACTTT. The rearrangement links TRBV7-2 to TRBJ1-6; D perhaps matches TRBD1 (6 bases). Germline CDR1 is SGHTA and CDR2 is FQGNSA. Trimming took off 7 bases at V and 0 bases at J, with 10 bases between the two ends. There are 15 residues in the CDR3.

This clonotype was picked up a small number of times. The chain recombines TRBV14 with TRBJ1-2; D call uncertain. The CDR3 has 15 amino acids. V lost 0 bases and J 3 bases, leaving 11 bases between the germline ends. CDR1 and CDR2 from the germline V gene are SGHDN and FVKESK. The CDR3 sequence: CASSQDFLDHYGYTF. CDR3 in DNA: TGTGCCAGCAGCCAAGATTTCCTTGACCACTATGGCTACACCTTC. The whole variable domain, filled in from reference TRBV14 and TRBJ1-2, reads EAGVTQFPSHSVIEKGQTVTLRCDPISGHDNLYWYRRVMGKEIKFLLHFVKESKQDESGMPNNRFLAERTGGTYSTLKVQPAELEDSGVYFCASSQDFLDHYGYTFGSGTRLTVV.

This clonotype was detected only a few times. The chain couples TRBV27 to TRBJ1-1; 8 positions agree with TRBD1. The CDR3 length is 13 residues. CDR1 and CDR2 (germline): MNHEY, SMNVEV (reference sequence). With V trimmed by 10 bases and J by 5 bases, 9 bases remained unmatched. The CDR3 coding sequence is TGTGCCACTGGAGGGACAGGTAGTACTGAAGCTTTCTTT. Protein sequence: CATGGTGSTEAFF.

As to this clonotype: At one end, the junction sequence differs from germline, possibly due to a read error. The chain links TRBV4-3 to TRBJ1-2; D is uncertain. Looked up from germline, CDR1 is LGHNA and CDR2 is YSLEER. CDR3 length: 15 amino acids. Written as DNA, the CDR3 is TGCGCCAGCAGCCCAGGACTGACTTCTAACGATGGCTACACCTTC. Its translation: CASSPGLTSNDGYTF.

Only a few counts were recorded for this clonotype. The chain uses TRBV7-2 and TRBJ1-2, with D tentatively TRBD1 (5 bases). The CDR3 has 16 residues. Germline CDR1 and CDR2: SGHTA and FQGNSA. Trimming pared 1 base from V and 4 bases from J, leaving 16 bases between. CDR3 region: CASSLVWGGKSYGYTF. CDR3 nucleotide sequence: TGTGCCAGCAGCTTAGTGTGGGGCGGAAAGTCCTATGGCTACACCTTC.

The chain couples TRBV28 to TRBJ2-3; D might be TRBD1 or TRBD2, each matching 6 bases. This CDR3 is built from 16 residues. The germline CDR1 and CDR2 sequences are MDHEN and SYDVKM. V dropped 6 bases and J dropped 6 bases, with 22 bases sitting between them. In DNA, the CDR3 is TGTGCCAGCAGCCTAGGGGGAGGTGACGTCTGGGATACGCAGTATTTT. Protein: CASSLGGGDVWDTQYF.

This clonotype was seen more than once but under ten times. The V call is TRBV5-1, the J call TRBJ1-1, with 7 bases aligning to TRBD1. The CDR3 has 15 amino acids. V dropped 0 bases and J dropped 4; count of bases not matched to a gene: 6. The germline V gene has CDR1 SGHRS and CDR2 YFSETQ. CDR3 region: CASSLGQGGVTEAFF. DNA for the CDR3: TGCGCCAGCAGCTTGGGACAGGGCGGGGTCACTGAAGCTTTCTTT.

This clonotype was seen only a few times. CDR3 DNA sequence: TGTGCCAGCAGCTTAGCGGGTGGGAGTCCCTACAATGAGCAGTACTTC. As protein: CASSLAGGSPYNEQYF. This sequence joins TRBV7-2 and TRBJ2-7, with D tentatively TRBD2 (5 bases). CDR1 is SGHTA and CDR2 is FQGNSA in the germline V gene. V was shortened by 0 bases and J by 7 bases, with 19 bases between the two germline ends. This CDR3 is built from 16 residues.

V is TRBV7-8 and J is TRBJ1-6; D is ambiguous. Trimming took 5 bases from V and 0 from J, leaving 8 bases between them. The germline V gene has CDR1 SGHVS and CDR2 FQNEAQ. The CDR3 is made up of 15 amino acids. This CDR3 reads CASSPRVSYNSPLHF. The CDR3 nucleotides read TGTGCCAGCAGCCCGAGAGTCTCCTATAATTCACCCCTCCACTTT.

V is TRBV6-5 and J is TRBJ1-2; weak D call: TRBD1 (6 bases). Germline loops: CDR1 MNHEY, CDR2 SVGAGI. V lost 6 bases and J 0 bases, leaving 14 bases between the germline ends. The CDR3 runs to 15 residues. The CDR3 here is CASRRVGASNYGYTF. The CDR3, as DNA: TGTGCCAGCAGGCGAGTGGGGGCCTCTAACTATGGCTACACCTTC.

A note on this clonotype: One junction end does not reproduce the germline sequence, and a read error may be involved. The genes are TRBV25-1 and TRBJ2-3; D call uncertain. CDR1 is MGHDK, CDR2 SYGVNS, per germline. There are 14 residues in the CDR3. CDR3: CTSSESRLTDTQYF. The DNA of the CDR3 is TGTACCAGCAGTGAATCCCGCCTCACAGATACGCAGTATTTT.

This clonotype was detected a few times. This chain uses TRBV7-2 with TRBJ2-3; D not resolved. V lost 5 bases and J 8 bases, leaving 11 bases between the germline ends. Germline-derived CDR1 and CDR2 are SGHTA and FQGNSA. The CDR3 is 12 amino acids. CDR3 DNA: TGTGCCAGCAGCCCCGACACTGGTACGCAGTATTTT. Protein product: CASSPDTGTQYF.

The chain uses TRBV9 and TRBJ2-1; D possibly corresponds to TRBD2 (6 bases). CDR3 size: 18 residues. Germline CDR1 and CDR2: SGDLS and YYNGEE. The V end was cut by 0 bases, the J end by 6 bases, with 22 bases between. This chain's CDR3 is CASSVAPVAGIVCNEQFF. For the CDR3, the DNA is TGTGCCAGCAGCGTAGCTCCGGTGGCGGGGATAGTCTGCAATGAGCAGTTCTTC.